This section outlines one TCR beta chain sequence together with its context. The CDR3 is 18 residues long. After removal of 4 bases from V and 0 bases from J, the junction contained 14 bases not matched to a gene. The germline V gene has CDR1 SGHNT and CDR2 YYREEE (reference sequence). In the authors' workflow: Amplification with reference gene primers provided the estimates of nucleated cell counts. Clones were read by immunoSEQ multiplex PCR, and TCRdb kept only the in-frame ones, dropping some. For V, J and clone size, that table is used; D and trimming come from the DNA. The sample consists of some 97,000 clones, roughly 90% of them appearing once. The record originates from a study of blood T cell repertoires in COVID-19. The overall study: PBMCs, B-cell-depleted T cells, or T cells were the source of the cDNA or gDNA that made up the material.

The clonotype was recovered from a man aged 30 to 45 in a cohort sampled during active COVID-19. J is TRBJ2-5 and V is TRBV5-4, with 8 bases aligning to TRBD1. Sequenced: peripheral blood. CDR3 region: CASSHTGTGKYYQETQYF. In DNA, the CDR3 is TGTGCCAGCAGCCACACCGGGACAGGAAAATATTACCAAGAGACCCAGTACTTC.